These 23 T cell receptor beta chains originate from one sample sequenced in a study of synovial regulatory T cells in juvenile arthritis. The synovial samples were synovial fluid, paired with peripheral blood from each active arthritis patient. Clones were sequenced by immunoSEQ multiplex PCR, and TCRdb holds only the in-frame ones, with some missing. This table lists approximately 3,000 clones. Input material: Treg cells from the synovium. The origin of the receptors is a donor aged 2 to 35 with juvenile idiopathic arthritis.

The chain joins TRBV14 to TRBJ2-1; TCRdb selects TRBD2, and the lack of DNA leaves this call unchecked. The CDR3 is 15 amino acids. The coding DNA is unavailable. In germline, CDR1 is SGHDN, CDR2 FVKESK. The CDR3 region is CASRSSSGSYNEQFF.

V is TRBV11-1 and J is TRBJ1-1; checking the TCRdb D call of TRBD1 is not possible without DNA. The CDR3 sequence is 12 residues long. No DNA was logged. Germline CDR1 SGHAT, CDR2 FQDESV (reference sequence). CDR3 amino acids: CASSSQGFEAFF.

This clone counts as large by frequency. The J gene is TRBJ1-1, the V gene TRBV19. The CDR3 has 12 residues. The DNA is not on file. Germline CDR1 LNHDA, CDR2 SQIVND (reference sequence). The CDR3 spells CASSIDRIEAFF.

The V call is TRBV15, the J call TRBJ1-2; with no DNA, the TCRdb D assignment of TRBD1 cannot be verified. Germline V gives CDR1 LNHNV, CDR2 YYDKDF (reference sequence). This CDR3 has 14 residues. The record lacks a DNA sequence. The CDR3 sequence: CATSRAGQGYGYTF.

This clone is classed as large by frequency. The chain recombines TRBV6-1 with TRBJ2-2; TCRdb calls TRBD2, which cannot be checked without DNA. The germline CDR1 and CDR2 sequences are MNHNS and SASEGT. The CDR3 length is 15 residues. No DNA is given. CDR3 amino acids: CASSQTTMSTGELFF.

This chain links TRBV2 with TRBJ2-3; TCRdb reports TRBD2, a call that lacks DNA to check it against. Looked up from germline, CDR1 is SNHLY and CDR2 is FYNNEI. CDR3 size: 17 residues. The DNA is not on file. This CDR3 is CASRTSGLALSTDTQYF. Full variable domain (missing parts from reference TRBV2 and TRBJ2-3): EPEVTQTPSHQVTQMGQEVILRCVPISNHLYFYWYRQILGQKVEFLVSFYNNEISEKSEIFDDQFSVERPDGSNFTLKIRSTKLEDSAMYFCASRTSGLALSTDTQYFGPGTRLTVL.

This chain links TRBV7-2 with TRBJ2-7; no DNA is available, so the TRBD2 call from TCRdb remains unchecked. The CDR3 is made up of 17 amino acids. The nucleotide record is missing. CDR1 SGHTA and CDR2 FQGNSA come from the germline V gene. CDR3 in amino acids: CASSLGLGLAGVDEQYF.

The CDR3 reads CASSLGGGGSQPQHF. The chain has TRBV28 and TRBJ1-5. The CDR3 runs 15 residues. Nucleotide data are not available. Per the germline V gene, CDR1 is MDHEN and CDR2 is SYDVKM.

The J gene is TRBJ2-7, the V gene TRBV5-4; TCRdb lists TRBD1, though no DNA is available to test this call. The CDR3 is 13 residues long. The coding DNA is unavailable. Germline CDR1 and CDR2: SGHNT and YYREEE (reference sequence). This chain's CDR3 is CASSLERGREQYF.

This chain connects TRBV19 to TRBJ1-1; with no DNA, the TCRdb D assignment of TRBD1 cannot be verified. This CDR3 comprises 15 residues. DNA for this receptor is not on file. Germline lookup yields CDR1 LNHDA and CDR2 SQIVND (reference sequence). This CDR3 is CASTSGGTGNTEAFF.

The chain is built from TRBV7-9 and TRBJ2-3. The germline V gene has CDR1 SEHNR and CDR2 FQNEAQ (reference sequence). This CDR3 region has 14 residues. The nucleotide record is missing. The CDR3 spells CASSPYGPTDTQYF.

Measured by frequency, this clone is medium-sized (0.01 to 0.1%). The CDR3 spells CASKKGGAHGYTF. This chain joins TRBV28 and TRBJ1-2; the TRBD1 assignment by TCRdb is unverifiable without DNA. Germline V lookup: CDR1 MDHEN, CDR2 SYDVKM. The CDR3 is 13 residues long. This entry has no DNA.

The chain joins TRBV5-6 to TRBJ2-7; there is no DNA to check the TCRdb D call of TRBD1. From germline, CDR1 is SGHDT and CDR2 YYEEEE. This CDR3 is built from 14 residues. No DNA is recorded. The CDR3 region is CASSWVAGGYEQYF. The full variable domain, its missing parts supplied by reference TRBV5-6 and TRBJ2-7, is DAGVTQSPTHLIKTRGQQVTLRCSPKSGHDTVSWYQQALGQGPQFIFQYYEEEERQRGNFPDRFSGHQFPNYSSELNVNALLLGDSALYLCASSWVAGGYEQYFGPGTRLTVT.

The chain uses TRBV14 and TRBJ2-2; with no DNA, the TCRdb D assignment of TRBD1 cannot be verified. The CDR3 runs 19 residues. Only the protein is available. CDR1 and CDR2 (germline): SGHDN, FVKESK. The CDR3: CASRTGTGKAGRSTGELFF.

The V call is TRBV9, the J call TRBJ2-7; with no DNA, the TCRdb D assignment of TRBD1 cannot be verified. The CDR3 sequence is 17 residues long. No DNA is given. CDR1 is SGDLS and CDR2 is YYNGEE in the germline V gene. The CDR3: CASSAELPSRGGYEQYF.

The chain employs TRBV7-2 and TRBJ2-3; TCRdb returns TRBD2, unconfirmable since there is no DNA. The CDR3 is 16 residues long. Only the protein is available. The germline gives CDR1 SGHTA, CDR2 FQGNSA. CDR3 loop: CASSLAPAGGQDTQYF.

The genes are TRBV5-4 and TRBJ1-5. CDR3 length equals 15 residues. No DNA has been recorded. Germline CDR1 reads SGHNT; CDR2 reads YYREEE (reference sequence). The CDR3 here is CASSSGREINQPQHF.

This chain joins TRBV30 and TRBJ2-5; the TCRdb D gene call, TRBD2, has no DNA to confirm it. CDR3 length: 13 amino acids. No DNA appears here. CDR1 is GTSNPN, CDR2 SVGIG, per germline (reference sequence). This chain's CDR3 is CACTLPNEETQYF.

This sequence joins TRBV30 and TRBJ1-1. This CDR3 region has 11 residues. No DNA is given. Per the germline V gene, CDR1 is GTSNPN and CDR2 is SVGIG (reference sequence). The CDR3 protein is CAWSASRAAFF. Looking up the rest from reference TRBV30 and TRBJ1-1 gives the full variable domain: SQTIHQWPATLVQPVGSPLSLECTVEGTSNPNLYWYRQAAGRGLQLLFYSVGIGQISSEVPQNLSASRPQDRQFILSSKKLLLSDSGFYLCAWSASRAAFFGQGTRLTVV.

This clone is deemed medium-sized (0.01 to 0.1%) by its frequency. The chain couples TRBV7-9 to TRBJ2-7. The CDR3 length is 18 residues. No coding sequence is recorded. The germline CDR1 and CDR2 sequences are SEHNR and FQNEAQ (reference sequence). CDR3: CASSLGLHLQPGGYEQYF.

V gene TRBV5-3 combines with J gene TRBJ2-1; lacking DNA, the TRBD1 call made by TCRdb goes unchecked. TRBV5-3 is treated as an ORF (open reading frame) with a function not yet certain. The CDR3 sequence is 15 residues long. The protein alone is recorded here. CDR3 protein: CARSNPVQGSSEQFF.

The genes are TRBV7-2 and TRBJ2-1; the TCRdb D gene call, TRBD2, has no DNA to confirm it. The CDR3 has 15 residues. DNA is not recorded here. CDR1 SGHTA and CDR2 FQGNSA come from the germline V gene. The CDR3 sequence: CASSPPPGIYNEQFF.

V is TRBV7-8 and J is TRBJ1-5. Germline V CDR1 and CDR2: SGHVS, FQNEAQ. The CDR3 sequence is 16 residues long. The protein alone is recorded here. The CDR3 here is CASSSFRDGLNQPQHF.